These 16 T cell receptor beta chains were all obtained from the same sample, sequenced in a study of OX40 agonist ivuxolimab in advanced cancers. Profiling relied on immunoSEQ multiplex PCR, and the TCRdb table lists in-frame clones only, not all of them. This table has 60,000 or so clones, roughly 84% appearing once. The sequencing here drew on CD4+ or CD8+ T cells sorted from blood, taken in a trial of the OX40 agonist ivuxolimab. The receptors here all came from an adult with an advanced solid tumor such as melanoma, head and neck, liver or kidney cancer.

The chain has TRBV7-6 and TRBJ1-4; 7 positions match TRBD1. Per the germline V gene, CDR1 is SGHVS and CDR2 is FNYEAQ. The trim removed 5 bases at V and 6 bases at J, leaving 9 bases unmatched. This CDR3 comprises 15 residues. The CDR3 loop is CASSVGRRGDEKLFF. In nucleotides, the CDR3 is TGTGCCAGCAGCGTCGGACGCAGGGGGGATGAAAAACTGTTTTTT.

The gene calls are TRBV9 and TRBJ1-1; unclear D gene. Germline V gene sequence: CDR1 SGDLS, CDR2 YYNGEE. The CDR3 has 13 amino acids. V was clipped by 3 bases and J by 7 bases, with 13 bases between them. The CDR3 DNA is TGTGCCAGCAGCGAAGGGTCTCTGGGTGAAGCTTTCTTT. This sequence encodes CASSEGSLGEAFF.

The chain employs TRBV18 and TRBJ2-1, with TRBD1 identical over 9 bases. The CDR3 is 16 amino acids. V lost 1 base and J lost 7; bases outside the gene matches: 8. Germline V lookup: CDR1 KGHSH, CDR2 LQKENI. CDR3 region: CASSPRRDREPNEQFF. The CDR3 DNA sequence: TGTGCCAGCTCACCACGCCGGGACAGGGAACCTAATGAGCAGTTCTTC.

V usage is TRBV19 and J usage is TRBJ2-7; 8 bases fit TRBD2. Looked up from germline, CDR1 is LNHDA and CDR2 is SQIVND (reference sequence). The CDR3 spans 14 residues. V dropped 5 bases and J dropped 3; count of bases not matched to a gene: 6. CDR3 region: CASSSGREVYEQYF. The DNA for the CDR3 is TGTGCCAGTAGTTCGGGGCGGGAGGTCTACGAGCAGTACTTC.

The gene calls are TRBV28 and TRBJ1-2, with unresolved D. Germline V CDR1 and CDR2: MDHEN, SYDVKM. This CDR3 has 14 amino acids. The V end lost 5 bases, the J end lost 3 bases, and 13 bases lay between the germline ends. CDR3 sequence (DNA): TGTGCCAGCAGTGTCCCCGGGGTCTACTATGGCTACACCTTC. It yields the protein CASSVPGVYYGYTF.

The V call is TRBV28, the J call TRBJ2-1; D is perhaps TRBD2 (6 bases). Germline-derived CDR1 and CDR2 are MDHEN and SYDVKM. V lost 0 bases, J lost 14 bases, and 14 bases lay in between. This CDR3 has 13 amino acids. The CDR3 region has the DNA TGTGCCAGCAGTTTATGGAAGCTAGCGCCAGAGTTCTTC. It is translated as CASSLWKLAPEFF.

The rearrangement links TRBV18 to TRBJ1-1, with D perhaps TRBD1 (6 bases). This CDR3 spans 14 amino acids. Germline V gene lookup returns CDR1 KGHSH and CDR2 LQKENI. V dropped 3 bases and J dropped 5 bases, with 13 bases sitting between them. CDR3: CASSPNYQGTEAFF. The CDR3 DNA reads TGTGCCAGCTCACCGAATTATCAGGGGACTGAAGCTTTCTTT.

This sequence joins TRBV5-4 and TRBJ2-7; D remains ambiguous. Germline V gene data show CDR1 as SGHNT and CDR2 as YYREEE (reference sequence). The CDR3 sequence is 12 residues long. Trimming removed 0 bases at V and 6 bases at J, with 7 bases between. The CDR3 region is CASSLVASEQYF. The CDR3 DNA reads TGTGCCAGCAGCTTGGTTGCATCCGAGCAGTACTTC.

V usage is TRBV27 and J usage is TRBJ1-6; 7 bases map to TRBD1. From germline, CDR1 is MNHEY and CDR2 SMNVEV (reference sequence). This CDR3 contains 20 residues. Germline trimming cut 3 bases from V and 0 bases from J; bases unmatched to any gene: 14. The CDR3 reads CASSFQLWRGPRSYNSPLHF. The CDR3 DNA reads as TGTGCCAGCAGTTTTCAACTCTGGAGGGGGCCCCGCTCCTATAATTCACCCCTCCACTTT.

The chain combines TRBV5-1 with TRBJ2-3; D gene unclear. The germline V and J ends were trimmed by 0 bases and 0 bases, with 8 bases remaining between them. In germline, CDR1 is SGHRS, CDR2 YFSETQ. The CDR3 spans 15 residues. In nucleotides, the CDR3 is TGCGCCAGCAGCTTGGCCCATTCTAGCACAGATACGCAGTATTTT. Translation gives CASSLAHSSTDTQYF.

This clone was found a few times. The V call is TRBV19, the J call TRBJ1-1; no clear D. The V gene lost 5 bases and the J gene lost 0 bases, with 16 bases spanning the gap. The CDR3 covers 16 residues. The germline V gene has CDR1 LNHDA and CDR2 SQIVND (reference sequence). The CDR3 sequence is CASSVYSYSMNTEAFF. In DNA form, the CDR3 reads TGTGCCAGTAGTGTATACAGCTATAGTATGAACACTGAAGCTTTCTTT.

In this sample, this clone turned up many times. CDR3 amino acids: CASSSQGSGEKLFF. In nucleotides, the CDR3 is TGTGCCAGCAGCTCACAGGGGAGTGGTGAAAAACTGTTTTTT. The rearrangement joins TRBV9 to TRBJ1-4; 7 bases line up with TRBD1. From germline, CDR1 is SGDLS and CDR2 YYNGEE. Trimming at V came to 4 bases and at J to 7 bases, leaving 7 bases not matched to a gene. The CDR3 is 14 amino acids. The complete variable domain, with remaining parts taken from reference TRBV9 and TRBJ1-4, reads DSGVTQTPKHLITATGQRVTLRCSPRSGDLSVYWYQQSLDQGLQFLIQYYNGEERAKGNILERFSAQQFPDLHSELNLSSLELGDSALYFCASSSQGSGEKLFFGSGTQLSVL.

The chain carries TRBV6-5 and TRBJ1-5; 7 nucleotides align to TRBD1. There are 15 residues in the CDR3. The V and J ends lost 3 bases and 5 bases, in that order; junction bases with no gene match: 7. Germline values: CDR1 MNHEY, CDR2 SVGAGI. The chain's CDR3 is CASSYRTGRDQPQHF. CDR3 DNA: TGTGCCAGCAGTTATCGGACAGGACGTGATCAGCCCCAGCATTTT.

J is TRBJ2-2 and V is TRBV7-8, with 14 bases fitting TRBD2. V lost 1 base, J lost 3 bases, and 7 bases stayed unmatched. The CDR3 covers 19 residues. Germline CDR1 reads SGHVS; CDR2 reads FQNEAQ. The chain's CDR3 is CASSLVGLAGGGYTGELFF. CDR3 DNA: TGTGCCAGCAGCTTAGTAGGACTAGCGGGAGGAGGTTACACCGGGGAGCTGTTTTTT.

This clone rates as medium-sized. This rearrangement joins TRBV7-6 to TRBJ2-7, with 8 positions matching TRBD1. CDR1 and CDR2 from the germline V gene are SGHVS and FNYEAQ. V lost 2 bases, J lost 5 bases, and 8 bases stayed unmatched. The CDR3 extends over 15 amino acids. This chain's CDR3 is CASSLRGQVNDEQYF. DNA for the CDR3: TGTGCCAGCAGCTTAAGGGGACAGGTAAACGACGAGCAGTACTTC.

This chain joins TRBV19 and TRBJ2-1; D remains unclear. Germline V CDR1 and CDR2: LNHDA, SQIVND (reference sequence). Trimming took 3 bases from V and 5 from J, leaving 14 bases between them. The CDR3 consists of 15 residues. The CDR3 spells CASSMLYPRHNEQFF. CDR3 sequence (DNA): TGTGCCAGTAGTATGCTCTACCCTAGACACAATGAGCAGTTCTTC. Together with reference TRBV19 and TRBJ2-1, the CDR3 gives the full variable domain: DGGITQSPKYLFRKEGQNVTLSCEQNLNHDAMYWYRQDPGQGLRLIYYSQIVNDFQKGDIAEGYSVSREKKESFPLTVTSAQKNPTAFYLCASSMLYPRHNEQFFGPGTRLTVL.